The 19 T cell receptor beta chains below come from one sample, sequenced in a study of blood T cell repertoires in COVID-19. The data were produced by immunoSEQ multiplex PCR, yet TCRdb's version contains in-frame clones alone and is incomplete. This sample has some 95,000 clones, with around 82% found just once. Sequencing input: peripheral blood. The origin of the receptors is a man in his forties or fifties who had recovered from COVID-19.

J is TRBJ2-7 and V is TRBV5-6; 8 bases agree with TRBD1. The CDR3 totals 15 residues. The V and J ends lost 1 base and 4 bases, in that order; junction bases with no gene match: 7. Germline CDR1 is SGHDT and CDR2 is YYEEEE. The CDR3 sequence is CASSLFGDRSYEQYF. Here the CDR3 DNA reads TGTGCCAGCAGCTTGTTCGGGGACAGGAGTTACGAGCAGTACTTC.

J is TRBJ1-2 and V is TRBV5-1; 9 nucleotides agree with TRBD1. V was pared by 5 bases and J by 11 bases, with 7 bases of the junction left unmatched. The CDR3 has 12 amino acids. CDR1 and CDR2 from the germline V gene are SGHRS and YFSETQ. In nucleotides, the CDR3 is TGCGCCAGCAGGGAGGGACAGGGACGTTACACCTTC. It is translated as CASREGQGRYTF.

The chain uses TRBV18 and TRBJ2-1; 9 bases line up with TRBD1. Germline CDR1 reads KGHSH; CDR2 reads LQKENI. With V trimmed by 3 bases and J by 4 bases, 10 bases remained unmatched. The CDR3 totals 17 residues. CDR3 residues: CASSPWEQGAVYNEQFF. The CDR3 DNA is TGTGCCAGCTCACCGTGGGAACAGGGGGCCGTTTACAATGAGCAGTTCTTC.

This chain connects TRBV5-6 to TRBJ2-1; a possible D gene is TRBD2 (5 bases). Looked up from germline, CDR1 is SGHDT and CDR2 is YYEEEE. Trimming stripped 0 bases from V and 5 bases from J, with 15 bases between. CDR3 length: 16 residues. CDR3 DNA sequence: TGTGCCAGCAGCTTGGGTCTTGGACTGACGAACAATGAGCAGTTCTTC. Protein product: CASSLGLGLTNNEQFF.

The chain employs TRBV4-3 and TRBJ1-2; unclear D gene. Germline V lookup: CDR1 LGHNA, CDR2 YSLEER. CDR3 length: 14 residues. The V end lost 2 bases, the J end lost 1 base, and 8 bases lay between the germline ends. The CDR3 DNA sequence: TGCGCCAGCAGCCAATACGCGTTTAACTATGGCTACACCTTC. It encodes CASSQYAFNYGYTF.

This clone was detected only a few times. The chain has TRBV5-1 and TRBJ1-6; D is uncertain. CDR3 size: 15 residues. V lost 2 bases and J 7 bases, leaving 13 bases between the germline ends. Germline assignment: CDR1 SGHRS and CDR2 YFSETQ. In DNA form, the CDR3 reads TGCGCCAGCAGCTTAGGGAGGGTGGGAAATTCACCCCTCCACTTT. It is translated as CASSLGRVGNSPLHF.

This clone appeared a few times. The junction does not match germline at one end; this may be a read error. This rearrangement joins TRBV7-7 to TRBJ2-5; 14 nucleotides agree with TRBD2. This CDR3 comprises 18 residues. Germline assignment: CDR1 SSHAT and CDR2 FNYEAQ (reference sequence). CDR3 loop: CASSRTTSGGGRQETQYF. The CDR3 DNA sequence: TGTGCTAGCAGCCGAACGACTAGCGGGGGGGGACGCCAAGAGACCCAGTACTTC.

The genes are TRBV13 and TRBJ1-2, with D tentatively TRBD1 (5 bases). Germline CDR1 is PRHDT and CDR2 is FYEKMQ (reference sequence). Deletions cut 2 bases from V and 8 bases from J, with 18 bases between. This CDR3 is 15 amino acids long. The CDR3 nucleotides are TGTGCCAGCAGCTTATCGGGTCAGGGTGTTGAAGGCTACACCTTC. This translates into CASSLSGQGVEGYTF. Based on the CDR3 plus reference TRBV13 and TRBJ1-2, the full variable domain is AAGVIQSPRHLIKEKRETATLKCYPIPRHDTVYWYQQGPGQDPQFLISFYEKMQSDKGSIPDRFSAQQFSDYHSELNMSSLELGDSALYFCASSLSGQGVEGYTFGSGTRLTVV.

J is TRBJ2-1 and V is TRBV19; 10 bases match TRBD2. The V gene end was trimmed by 6 bases and the J gene end by 3 bases; junction bases not matched to a gene: 5. The CDR3 contains 15 residues. Looked up from germline, CDR1 is LNHDA and CDR2 is SQIVND (reference sequence). Here the CDR3 reads CASSHGTSDYNEQFF. CDR3 DNA sequence: TGTGCCAGTAGCCACGGGACTAGCGACTACAATGAGCAGTTCTTC.

The chain combines TRBV18 with TRBJ1-5; maybe TRBD1 (6 bases). Germline values: CDR1 KGHSH, CDR2 LQKENI. The CDR3 consists of 14 residues. The V end was cut by 1 base, the J end by 7 bases, with 11 bases between. The CDR3 DNA reads TGTGCCAGCTCACCACAACAGGGCGGACAGCCCCAGCATTTT. It specifies CASSPQQGGQPQHF.

V is TRBV6-4 and J is TRBJ2-1; 8 nucleotides align to TRBD2. The germline V gene has CDR1 MRHNA and CDR2 SNTAGT. This CDR3 spans 15 amino acids. The trim removed 3 bases at V and 6 bases at J, leaving 7 bases unmatched. CDR3 coding DNA: TGTGCCAGCAGTGAGCTCGGGGGGGCCCCCAATGAGCAGTTCTTC. It yields the protein CASSELGGAPNEQFF.

The count of this clone is one. The rearrangement joins TRBV11-2 to TRBJ1-6; perhaps TRBD1 as D (5 bases). Germline V gives CDR1 SGHAT, CDR2 FQNNGV. The CDR3 extends over 14 amino acids. The V end was cut by 1 base, the J end by 9 bases, with 10 bases between. Here the CDR3 reads CASSLGRGVSPLHF. CDR3 in DNA: TGTGCCAGCAGCTTAGGGCGGGGGGTTTCACCCCTCCACTTT.

The chain has TRBV21-1 and TRBJ1-1; no DNA check was done on the table's D call, TRBD1. TRBV21-1 is a listed pseudogene. This CDR3 spans 15 amino acids. This chain's CDR3 is CASSTGTGFRPEAFF. The CDR3 bases are TGTGCCAGCAGTACCGGGACAGGGTTTAGGCCTGAAGCTTTCTTT.

The J gene is TRBJ1-1, the V gene TRBV30; tentative D call: TRBD1 (5 bases). This CDR3 region has 12 residues. The V end was cut by 7 bases, the J end by 6 bases, with 15 bases between. Germline V gene data show CDR1 as GTSNPN and CDR2 as SVGIG (reference sequence). CDR3 nucleotide sequence: TGTGCCTTTAGATCCCCGGGGGCTGAAGCTTTCTTT. Its protein product is CAFRSPGAEAFF.

This chain links TRBV30 with TRBJ1-4, with 7 bases fitting TRBD1. V lost 7 bases and J lost 7; bases outside the gene matches: 9. The CDR3 has 13 amino acids. CDR1 and CDR2 (germline): GTSNPN, SVGIG (reference sequence). The CDR3 nucleotides read TGTGCCTCACCAGGGGGAGGAGTTGAAAAACTGTTTTTT. It is translated as CASPGGGVEKLFF. Together with reference TRBV30 and TRBJ1-4, the CDR3 gives the full variable domain: SQTIHQWPATLVQPVGSPLSLECTVEGTSNPNLYWYRQAAGRGLQLLFYSVGIGQISSEVPQNLSASRPQDRQFILSSKKLLLSDSGFYLCASPGGGVEKLFFGSGTQLSVL.

Many counts were recorded for this clone. V gene TRBV5-1 combines with J gene TRBJ1-6; D is uncertain. Germline V gene lookup returns CDR1 SGHRS and CDR2 YFSETQ. CDR3 length: 15 amino acids. Trimming took off 0 bases at V and 7 bases at J, with 11 bases between the two ends. The DNA of the CDR3 is TGCGCCAGCAGCTTGGACACTCCGGGGAATTCACCCCTCCACTTT. This sequence encodes CASSLDTPGNSPLHF.

The genes are TRBV29-1 and TRBJ1-2, with D unresolved. This CDR3 is built from 14 residues. V shed 5 bases and J shed 1 base, with 14 bases lying between them. Germline assignment: CDR1 SQVTM and CDR2 ANQGSEA. The CDR3 DNA follows: TGCAGCGTTTCACCGGGAGCCGGTAACTATGGCTACACCTTC. It is translated as CSVSPGAGNYGYTF.

V usage is TRBV12-3 or TRBV12-4 and J usage is TRBJ2-1; tentatively, D is TRBD1 (7 bases). V was cut by 6 bases and J by 7 bases, with 13 bases left in between. The CDR3 contains 13 residues. The DNA for the CDR3 is TGTGCCAGCAGCTACCCAGGGGGGAATGAGCAGTTCTTC. It codes for CASSYPGGNEQFF.

The CDR3 sequence: CASRSSDSSNQPQHF. CDR3 DNA sequence: TGTGCCAGCAGGTCCTCCGACAGTAGCAATCAGCCCCAGCATTTT. The genes are TRBV6-5 and TRBJ1-5, with D possibly matching TRBD1 (5 bases). The CDR3 loop spans 15 amino acids. Germline V gene data show CDR1 as MNHEY and CDR2 as SVGAGI. Between the trimmed V and J ends, which lost 6 bases and 0 bases, there was a span of 12 bases.